This T cell receptor beta chain was found in a study of shared clonotypes between healthy human individuals. Study conclusions and caveats: Non-shared clonotypes had lower generation probabilities than those shared by all four donors. Sharing across four donors was highest in naive CD4 (roughly 5%) and lowest in memory CD8 (approximately 0.4%). Only blood underwent sampling, and tissue repertoires likely differ.

Profiled with immunoSEQ multiplex PCR; TCRdb holds only in-frame clones, not every one. The sample lists 2 million to 3 million clones, 90% to 95% occurring once. Notes on this clone: Its antigen is currently unknown.

Subsets obtained from CD4+ cells comprised CD45RA+ naive and CD45RA-negative memory cells. Trimming at V came to 0 bases and at J to 6 bases, leaving 2 bases not matched to a gene. The CDR3 length is 14 residues. In germline, CDR1 is SGHNT, CDR2 YYREEE (reference sequence). The chain recombines TRBV5-4 with TRBJ2-7; TRBD1 matches at 11 bases. The receptor was isolated from a young man in good health. Some clones in this sample may be carry-over from other donors' samples. Material for sequencing was naive CD4+ T cells from PBMCs. Subset defined: CD45RA+ positively selected. CDR3 sequence reads: CASSLAGTGGEQYF. The CDR3 region has the DNA TGTGCCAGCAGCTTGGCCGGGACAGGGGGCGAGCAGTACTTC.